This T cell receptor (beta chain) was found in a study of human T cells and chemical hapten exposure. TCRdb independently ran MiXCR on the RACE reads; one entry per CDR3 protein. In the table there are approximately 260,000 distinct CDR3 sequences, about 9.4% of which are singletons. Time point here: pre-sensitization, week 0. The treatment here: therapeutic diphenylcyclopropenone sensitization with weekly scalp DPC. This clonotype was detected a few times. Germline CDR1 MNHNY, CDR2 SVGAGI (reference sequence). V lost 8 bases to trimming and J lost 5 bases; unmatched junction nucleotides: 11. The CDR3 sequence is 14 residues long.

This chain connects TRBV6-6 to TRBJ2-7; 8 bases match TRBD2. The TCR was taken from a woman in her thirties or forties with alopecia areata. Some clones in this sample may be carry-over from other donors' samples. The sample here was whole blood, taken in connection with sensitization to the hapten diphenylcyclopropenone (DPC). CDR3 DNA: TGTGCCAGCGGCCATGAAGCGGGAGCCAACGAGCAGTACTTC. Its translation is CASGHEAGANEQYF.